Given below is one TCR beta chain in context. This may be a read error: a much more frequent sequence differs by one nucleotide. In TCRdb, the PCR reads were re-called with MiXCR into one record per CDR3 protein. The table includes about 19,000 distinct CDR3 sequences, about 41% detected once. These data come from a study of tumor-infiltrating lymphocytes in oesophageal squamous cell carcinoma. Trimming removed 10 bases from V and 0 bases from J, with 16 bases in between. The CDR3 contains 15 residues. The germline V gene has CDR1 ENHRY and CDR2 SYGVKD. The sample was normal esophageal tissue next to the tumor. The chain carries TRBV10-3 and TRBJ1-3; D perhaps matches TRBD1 (5 bases). This clonotype was obtained from a male donor with esophageal squamous cell carcinoma. CDR3 sequence (DNA): TGTGCCACCATCCCAGCAGGGAACTCTGGAAACACCATATATTTT. Translated, it gives CATIPAGNSGNTIYF.